This entry describes one T cell receptor beta chain. Antigen: not known. The study amplified TCR beta CDR3 regions using RNA transcripts. An initial RT-PCR round employing HTBI primers preceded a second-round multiplex PCR. TCRdb processed the multiplex PCR reads anew with MiXCR; each CDR3 protein has one entry. The profile covers 1 million to 1.3 million distinct CDR3 sequences, with 35% to 45% appearing a single time and around 10% taken by the ten largest. This record comes from a study of Graves' ophthalmopathy and Graves' hyperthyroidism. Study-level results: Detection in blood was also observed for most expanded thyroid clonotypes above 0.001 frequency.

The sample was peripheral blood or thyroid tissue (not recorded which). This receptor was taken from an adult man with Graves' hyperthyroidism.

DNA of the CDR3: TGTGCCATCAGTGGTAGGACAGGGGCCACTGAAGCTTTCTTT. Translation: CAISGRTGATEAFF. The chain joins TRBV10-3 to TRBJ1-1; 9 bases map to TRBD1. The CDR3 is made up of 14 amino acids. J was trimmed by 4 bases and V by 4 bases; bases with no gene match: 4. From germline, CDR1 is ENHRY and CDR2 SYGVKD.